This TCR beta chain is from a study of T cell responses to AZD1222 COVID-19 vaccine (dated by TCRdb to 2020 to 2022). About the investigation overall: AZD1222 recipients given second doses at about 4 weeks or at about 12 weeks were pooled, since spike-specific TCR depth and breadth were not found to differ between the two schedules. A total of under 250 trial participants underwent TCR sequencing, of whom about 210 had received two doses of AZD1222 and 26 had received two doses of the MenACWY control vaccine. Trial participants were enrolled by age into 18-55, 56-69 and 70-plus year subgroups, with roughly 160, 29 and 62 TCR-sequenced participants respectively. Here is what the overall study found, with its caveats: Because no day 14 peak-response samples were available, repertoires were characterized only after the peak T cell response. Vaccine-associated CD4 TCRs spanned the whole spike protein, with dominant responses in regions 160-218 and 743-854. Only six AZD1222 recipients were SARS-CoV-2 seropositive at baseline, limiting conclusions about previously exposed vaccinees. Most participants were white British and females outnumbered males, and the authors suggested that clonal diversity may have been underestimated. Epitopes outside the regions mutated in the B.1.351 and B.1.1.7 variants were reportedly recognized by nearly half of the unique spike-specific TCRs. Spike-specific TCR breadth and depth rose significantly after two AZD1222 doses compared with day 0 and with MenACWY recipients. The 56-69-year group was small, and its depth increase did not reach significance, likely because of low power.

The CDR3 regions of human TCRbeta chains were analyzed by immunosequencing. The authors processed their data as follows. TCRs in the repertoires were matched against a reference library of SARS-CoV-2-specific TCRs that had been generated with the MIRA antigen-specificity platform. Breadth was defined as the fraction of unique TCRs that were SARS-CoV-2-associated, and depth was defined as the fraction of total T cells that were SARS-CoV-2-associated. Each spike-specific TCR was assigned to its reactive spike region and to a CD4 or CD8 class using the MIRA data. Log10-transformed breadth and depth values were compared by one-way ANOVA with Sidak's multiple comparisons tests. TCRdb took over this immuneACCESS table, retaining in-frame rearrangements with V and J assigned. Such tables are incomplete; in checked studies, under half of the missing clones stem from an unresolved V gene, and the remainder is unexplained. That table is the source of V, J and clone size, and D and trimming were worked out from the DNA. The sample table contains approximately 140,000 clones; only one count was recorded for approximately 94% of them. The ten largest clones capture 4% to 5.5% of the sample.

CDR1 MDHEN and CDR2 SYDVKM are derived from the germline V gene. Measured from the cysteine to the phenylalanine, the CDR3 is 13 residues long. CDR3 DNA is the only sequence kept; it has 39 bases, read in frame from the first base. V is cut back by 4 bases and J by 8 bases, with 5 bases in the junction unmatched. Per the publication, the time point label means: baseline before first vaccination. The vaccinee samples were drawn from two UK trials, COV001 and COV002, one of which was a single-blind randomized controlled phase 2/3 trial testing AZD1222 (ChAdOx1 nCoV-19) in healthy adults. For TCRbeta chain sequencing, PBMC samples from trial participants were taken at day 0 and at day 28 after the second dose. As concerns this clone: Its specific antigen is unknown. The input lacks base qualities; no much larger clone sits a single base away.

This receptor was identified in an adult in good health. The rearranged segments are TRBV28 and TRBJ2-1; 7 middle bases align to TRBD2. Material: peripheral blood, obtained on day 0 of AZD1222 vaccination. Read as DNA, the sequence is TGTGCCAGCAGTTCCAGACTAGCCCATGAGCAGTTCTTC. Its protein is CASSSRLAHEQFF. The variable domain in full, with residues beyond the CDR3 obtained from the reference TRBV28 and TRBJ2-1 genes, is DVKVTQSSRYLVKRTGEKVFLECVQDMDHENMFWYRQDPGLGLRLIYFSYDVKMKEKGDIPEGYSVSREKKERFSLILESASTNQTSMYLCASSSRLAHEQFFGPGTRLTVL.